The 3 T cell receptor beta chains in this list originate from one sample, sequenced in a study of shared clonotypes between healthy human individuals. CD45RO-negative, CCR7-selected cells formed the naive CD8 fraction, which excluded terminally differentiated effector memory CD45RA+ cells. The repertoire was sequenced with immunoSEQ multiplex PCR; TCRdb's copy has only in-frame clones and lacks some. The table shows over 2,000,000 clones, with around 93% occurring only once. The specimen was naive CD8+ T cells from PBMCs. These receptors all stem from a man between 18 and 29 years old in good health. Some clones in this sample may be carry-over from other donors' samples.

The chain carries TRBV19 and TRBJ1-1, with TRBD1 as a possible D gene (5 bases). The length of the CDR3 is 17 residues. V gave up 3 bases and J gave up 4 bases, with 21 bases separating them. The germline CDR1 and CDR2 sequences are LNHDA and SQIVND (reference sequence). The CDR3 reads CASSMGPQGLGVTEAFF. CDR3 nucleotides: TGTGCCAGTAGTATGGGCCCCCAGGGCTTGGGGGTCACTGAAGCTTTCTTT.

The gene calls are TRBV27 and TRBJ2-1; D uncertain. The CDR3 has 11 amino acids. Germline values: CDR1 MNHEY, CDR2 SMNVEV (reference sequence). Between the trimmed V and J ends, which lost 3 bases and 8 bases, there was a span of 5 bases. The CDR3 nucleotides read TGTGCCAGCAGTTTTGTCGATGAGCAGTTCTTC. Protein product: CASSFVDEQFF.

This clone was seen once. The V and J genes are TRBV30 and TRBJ1-2; D call uncertain. The CDR3 has 12 residues. Trimming left V 4 bases short and J 3 bases short, with 9 bases between. Germline CDR1 reads GTSNPN; CDR2 reads SVGIG (reference sequence). The CDR3 region has the DNA TGTGCCTGGATGGGAGGCTACTATGGCTACACCTTC. This codes for CAWMGGYYGYTF. The entire variable domain, with the rest obtained from reference TRBV30 and TRBJ1-2, is as follows: SQTIHQWPATLVQPVGSPLSLECTVEGTSNPNLYWYRQAAGRGLQLLFYSVGIGQISSEVPQNLSASRPQDRQFILSSKKLLLSDSGFYLCAWMGGYYGYTFGSGTRLTVV.